This T cell receptor (beta chain) emerged from a study of glioma-infiltrating T cells. Study-level results: Only very few CDR3 sequences appeared in both tissue and blood. Above-expected tissue-blood divergence occurred in all gliomas, most in low-grade ones.

Amplification of TCR alpha and beta CDR3 regions from RNA used iRepertoire nested multiplex PCR. MiXCR, applied by TCRdb to the multiplex PCR reads, yields one record per CDR3 protein. The data show thousands of distinct CDR3 sequences, with around 45% seen just once and 48% held by the top ten. To note about this clonotype: As yet, its antigen is unknown. At one boundary the junction diverges from the germline segment, which might be a read error.

The germline V gene encodes CDR1 MDHEN and CDR2 SYDVKM. The CDR3 covers 13 residues. The chain has TRBV28 and TRBJ2-7; 10 nucleotides align to TRBD2. This clonotype was sampled from a human donor with low-grade glioma or glioblastoma, undergoing nonglioma brain surgery, or in good health (not recorded which). Sequencing was carried out using glioma tissue, nonneoplastic brain tissue, or PBMCs (not recorded which). CDR3 bases: TGTGACAGCAGTGATGCTAGCGGGAGCGAGCAGTACTTC. Amino acid sequence: CDSSDASGSEQYF.